The clone carrying this T cell receptor beta chain was counted ten times or more. The CDR3 has 14 residues. V was shortened by 7 bases and J by 0 bases, with 7 bases between the two germline ends. Total RNA, at least 5 micrograms per sample, came from PBMCs. This record belongs to a study of blood T cells in healthy people across ages. Through a sample-barcoded 5' primer and a J-beta primer mix, a second PCR was run for about 6 to 11 cycles. Researchers report that a template-switch adaptor with 12 random nucleotides tagged each cDNA molecule. TCRdb used MiXCR to reprocess the 5' RACE reads, holding one entry per CDR3 protein. The sample lists 900,000 to 950,000 distinct CDR3 sequences, about 27% occurring once. A further study also used this sample, focusing on T cells of mothers and their children.

The V call is TRBV12-3 or TRBV12-4, the J call TRBJ2-6; D uncertain. Sequencing was performed on blood. This sequence was found in a woman in her 40s in good health. The DNA of the CDR3 is TGTGCCAGCAAGGGAAGCTCTGGGGCCAACGTCCTGACTTTC. It specifies CASKGSSGANVLTF.